This entry describes one TCR beta chain. The sample originates from a study of cytomegalovirus exposure and HLA in healthy donors. CDR3 length: 15 residues. The J segment lost 3 bases and the V segment lost 3 bases, leaving 4 bases of the junction unmatched. Germline values: CDR1 SGDLS, CDR2 YYNGEE. Each donor was nominally healthy when sampled (though unrecorded immune exposures were likely). Primers: 60 Vbeta forward and 13 Jbeta reverse. Repertoires were generated with immunoSEQ multiplex PCR, while TCRdb's copy carries only in-frame clones and drops some. The top ten clones hold 3.3% of a sample with about 120,000 clones, around 84% of them seen once.

Sequenced input: PBMCs. This TCR derives from a woman in her twenties or thirties in good health and CMV-seropositive. The V and J genes are TRBV9 and TRBJ1-3; 9 bases fit TRBD1. DNA for the CDR3: TGTGCCAGCAGCGAGGGACAGGGCCATGGAAACACCATATATTTT. This sequence encodes CASSEGQGHGNTIYF. Full variable domain (missing parts from reference TRBV9 and TRBJ1-3): DSGVTQTPKHLITATGQRVTLRCSPRSGDLSVYWYQQSLDQGLQFLIQYYNGEERAKGNILERFSAQQFPDLHSELNLSSLELGDSALYFCASSEGQGHGNTIYFGEGSWLTVV.